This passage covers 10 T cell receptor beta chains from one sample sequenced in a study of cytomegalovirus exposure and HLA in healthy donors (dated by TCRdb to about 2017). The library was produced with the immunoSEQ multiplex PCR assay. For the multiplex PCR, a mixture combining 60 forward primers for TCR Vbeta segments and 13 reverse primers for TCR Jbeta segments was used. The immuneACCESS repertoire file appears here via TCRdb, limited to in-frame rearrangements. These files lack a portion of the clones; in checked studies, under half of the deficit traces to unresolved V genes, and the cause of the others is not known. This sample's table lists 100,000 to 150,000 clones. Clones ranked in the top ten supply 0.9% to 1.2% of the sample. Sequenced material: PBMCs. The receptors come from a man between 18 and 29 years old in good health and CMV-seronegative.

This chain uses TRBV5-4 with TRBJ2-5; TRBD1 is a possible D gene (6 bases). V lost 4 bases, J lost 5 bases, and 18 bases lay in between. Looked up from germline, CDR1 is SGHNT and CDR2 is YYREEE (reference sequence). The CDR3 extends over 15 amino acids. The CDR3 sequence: CASSSKQGNGETQYF. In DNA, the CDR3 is TGTGCCAGCAGCAGCAAACAGGGAAATGGGGAGACCCAGTACTTC.

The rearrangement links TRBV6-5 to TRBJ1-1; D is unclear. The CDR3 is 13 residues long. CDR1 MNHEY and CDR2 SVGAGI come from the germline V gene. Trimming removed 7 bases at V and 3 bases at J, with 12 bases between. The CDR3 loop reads CASIPSWDTEAFF. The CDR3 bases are TGTGCCAGCATCCCTAGTTGGGACACTGAAGCTTTCTTT.

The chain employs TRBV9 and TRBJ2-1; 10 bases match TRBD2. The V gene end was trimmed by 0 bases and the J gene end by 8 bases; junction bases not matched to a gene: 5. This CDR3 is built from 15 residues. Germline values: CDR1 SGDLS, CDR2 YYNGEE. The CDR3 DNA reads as TGTGCCAGCAGCGTAGTGCTAGCGGGAGCCCATGAGCAGTTCTTC. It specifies CASSVVLAGAHEQFF.

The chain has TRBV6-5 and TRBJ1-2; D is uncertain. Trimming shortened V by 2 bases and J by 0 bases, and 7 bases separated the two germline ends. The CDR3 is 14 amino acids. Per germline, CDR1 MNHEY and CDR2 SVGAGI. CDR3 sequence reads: CASSYRSPNYGYTF. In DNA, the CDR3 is TGTGCCAGCAGTTACAGGAGCCCTAACTATGGCTACACCTTC.

Written as DNA, the CDR3 is TGTGCCAGCCTAGAACACCGGACAGGGGATAATTCACCCCTCCACTTT. Encoded protein: CASLEHRTGDNSPLHF. V gene TRBV28 combines with J gene TRBJ1-6; 9 positions agree with TRBD1. CDR3 length equals 16 residues. Germline CDR1 and CDR2: MDHEN and SYDVKM. The V segment lost 8 bases and the J segment 5 bases; nucleotides outside the gene matches: 10.

The CDR3 loop reads CASSWDSAETQYF. The DNA for the CDR3 is TGCGCCAGCAGCTGGGACAGTGCTGAGACCCAGTACTTC. The rearrangement joins TRBV5-1 to TRBJ2-5, with TRBD1 identical over 7 bases. Losses at the gene ends were 3 bases for V and 5 bases for J; bases not matched to a gene: 4. The CDR3 consists of 13 residues. Germline CDR1 is SGHRS and CDR2 is YFSETQ.

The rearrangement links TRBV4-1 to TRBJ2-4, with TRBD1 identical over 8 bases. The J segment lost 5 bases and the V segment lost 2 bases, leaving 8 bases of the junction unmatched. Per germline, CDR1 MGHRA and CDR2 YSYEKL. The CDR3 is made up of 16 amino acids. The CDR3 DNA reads TGCGCCAGCAGCCAACCCCCCGGGACAGGAGAAAACATTCAGTACTTC. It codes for CASSQPPGTGENIQYF.

In DNA, the CDR3 is TGTGCCAGCAGCCAAGATCGGGGAGGGTACCTAAACTATGGCTACACCTTC. Amino acid sequence: CASSQDRGGYLNYGYTF. The chain uses TRBV14 and TRBJ1-2; no clear D. Trimming took off 0 bases at V and 2 bases at J, with 16 bases between the two ends. This CDR3 spans 17 amino acids. Germline V gene lookup returns CDR1 SGHDN and CDR2 FVKESK.

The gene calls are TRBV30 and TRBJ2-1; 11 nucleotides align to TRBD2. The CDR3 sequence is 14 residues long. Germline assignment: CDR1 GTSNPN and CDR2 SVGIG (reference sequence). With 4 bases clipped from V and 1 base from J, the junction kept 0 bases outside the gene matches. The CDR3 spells CAWTSGRSYNEQFF. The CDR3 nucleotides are TGTGCCTGGACTAGCGGGAGGTCCTACAATGAGCAGTTCTTC.

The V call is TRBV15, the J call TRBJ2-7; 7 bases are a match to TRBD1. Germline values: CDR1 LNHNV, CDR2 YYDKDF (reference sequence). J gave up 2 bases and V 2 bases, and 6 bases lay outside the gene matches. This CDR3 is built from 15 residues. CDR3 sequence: CATSRNRGYPYEQYF. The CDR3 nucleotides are TGTGCCACCAGCAGAAACAGGGGTTATCCCTACGAGCAGTACTTC.